These T cell receptor beta chains were read from a single sample in a study of T-cell memory formation after mild COVID-19. TCRdb processed the 5' RACE reads anew with MiXCR; each CDR3 protein has one entry. The data show 250,000 to 300,000 distinct CDR3 sequences, 16% seen once. Specimen: PBMCs or a T cell subset sorted from them (not recorded which). The receptors originated from a man aged 18-30 years who had mild COVID-19 (a few samples of this study predate the infection). Cell type and time point are not known. Each CDR3 is given with its conserved first and last residue. D genes are given only for firm matches. Clone size is shown for a subset of rows, as once, few, many or a class of expanded clone.

J gene: TRBJ1-4
clone size: many
V gene: TRBV5-6
D gene: NA
CDR3 length: 13
CDR3 DNA: TGTGCCAGCAGCTTGGGGGATAATGAAAAACTGTTTTTT
CDR3 protein: CASSLGDNEKLFF

J gene: TRBJ2-4
clone size: NA
V gene: TRBV4-3
D gene: NA
CDR3 length: 15
CDR3 DNA: TGCGCCAGCAGCCAAGGCGGTGGTATGGGGAACATTCAGTACTTC
CDR3 protein: CASSQGGGMGNIQYF

J gene: TRBJ1-1
clone size: NA
V gene: TRBV18
D gene: NA
CDR3 length: 16
CDR3 DNA: TGTGCCAGCTCACCGGGGTCCAGGGCGAGGGACACTGAAGCTTTCTTT
CDR3 protein: CASSPGSRARDTEAFF

J gene: TRBJ1-4
clone size: NA
V gene: TRBV20-1
D gene: NA
CDR3 length: 15
CDR3 DNA: TGCAGTGCTAGGGTTCGTGGCAGGGTGGATGAAAAACTGTTTTTT
CDR3 protein: CSARVRGRVDEKLFF

J gene: TRBJ1-2
clone size: NA
V gene: TRBV28
D gene: TRBD1
CDR3 length: 14
CDR3 DNA: TGTGCCAGCAGACAGGGGGCGGAAGGCTATGGCTACACCTTC
CDR3 protein: CASRQGAEGYGYTF

J gene: TRBJ2-2
clone size: NA
V gene: TRBV5-1
D gene: TRBD2
CDR3 length: 15
CDR3 DNA: TGCGCCAGCAGCTTGGCCAGCGGGGGTGTCGGGGAGCTGTTTTTT
CDR3 protein: CASSLASGGVGELFF

J gene: TRBJ1-1
clone size: NA
V gene: TRBV6-2/TRBV6-3
D gene: NA
CDR3 length: 14
CDR3 DNA: TGTGCCAGCAGTTACCGGTCCAGCCTAACCGCAGCTTTCTTT
CDR3 protein: CASSYRSSLTAAFF

J gene: TRBJ2-7
clone size: NA
V gene: TRBV6-2/TRBV6-3
D gene: NA
CDR3 length: 14
CDR3 DNA: TGTGCCAGCGGAAGGGGACTTCTCAGCTACGAGCAGTACTTC
CDR3 protein: CASGRGLLSYEQYF

J gene: TRBJ2-3
clone size: few
V gene: TRBV27
D gene: NA
CDR3 length: 14
CDR3 DNA: TGTGCCAGCACCAAGGGGCAGGTCCCGGATACGCAGTATTTT
CDR3 protein: CASTKGQVPDTQYF

J gene: TRBJ1-5
clone size: NA
V gene: TRBV3-1
D gene: NA
CDR3 length: 14
CDR3 DNA: TGTGCCAGCAGCCAAGCAACAGGGAATCAGCCCCAGCATTTT
CDR3 protein: CASSQATGNQPQHF

J gene: TRBJ1-2
clone size: NA
V gene: TRBV4-1
D gene: NA
CDR3 length: 15
CDR3 DNA: TGCGCCACCAAACCGGAGCCCAAAGGGAGAAACGGCTACACCTTC
CDR3 protein: CATKPEPKGRNGYTF

J gene: TRBJ1-2
clone size: NA
V gene: TRBV10-2
D gene: NA
CDR3 length: 14
CDR3 DNA: TGCGCCAGCAGCCTGGACACCTTCGAGTATGGCTACACCTTC
CDR3 protein: CASSLDTFEYGYTF

J gene: TRBJ2-5
clone size: few
V gene: TRBV6-2/TRBV6-3
D gene: NA
CDR3 length: 15
CDR3 DNA: TGTGCCAGCAGGGAAGACAGACCCGGACAAGAGACCCAGTACTTC
CDR3 protein: CASREDRPGQETQYF

J gene: TRBJ2-3
clone size: NA
V gene: TRBV4-2
D gene: NA
CDR3 length: 21
CDR3 DNA: TGTGCCAGCAGCCTCGGACGGGGGTTTAATGTTAAGGCCCTCAGCACAGATACGCAGTATTTT
CDR3 protein: CASSLGRGFNVKALSTDTQYF

J gene: TRBJ2-5
clone size: many
V gene: TRBV5-1
D gene: TRBD2
CDR3 length: 14
CDR3 DNA: TGCGCCAGCAGCTTGACTAGCGGGGGAGAGACCCAGTACTTC
CDR3 protein: CASSLTSGGETQYF

J gene: TRBJ1-1
clone size: NA
V gene: TRBV2
D gene: TRBD1
CDR3 length: 15
CDR3 DNA: TGTGCCAGCACGACAGGGGGTCGATGGGTGACTGAAGCTTTCTTT
CDR3 protein: CASTTGGRWVTEAFF

J gene: TRBJ1-2
clone size: NA
V gene: TRBV10-3
D gene: NA
CDR3 length: 14
CDR3 DNA: TGTGCCATCAGACGGGACCCCATCGGTGGGGGCTACACCTTC
CDR3 protein: CAIRRDPIGGGYTF

J gene: TRBJ2-3
clone size: many
V gene: TRBV7-3
D gene: NA
CDR3 length: 18
CDR3 DNA: TGTGCCAGCAGCTTACAATCGTCCCGGGGGCGGGGCACAGATACGCAGTATTTT
CDR3 protein: CASSLQSSRGRGTDTQYF

J gene: TRBJ2-5
clone size: few
V gene: TRBV7-2
D gene: NA
CDR3 length: 14
CDR3 DNA: TGTGCCAGCAGCTCCGGCAACAGGGTTGAGACCCAGTACTTC
CDR3 protein: CASSSGNRVETQYF

J gene: TRBJ2-1
clone size: NA
V gene: TRBV28
D gene: NA
CDR3 length: 13
CDR3 DNA: TGTGCCAGCAGAGGGGCCTCCTACAATGAGCAGTTCTTC
CDR3 protein: CASRGASYNEQFF

J gene: TRBJ2-1
clone size: few
V gene: TRBV9
D gene: NA
CDR3 length: 16
CDR3 DNA: TGTGCCAGCAGCGTGGCGGGACAAGCACTTTACAATGAGCAGTTCTTC
CDR3 protein: CASSVAGQALYNEQFF

J gene: TRBJ2-3
clone size: few
V gene: TRBV18
D gene: NA
CDR3 length: 15
CDR3 DNA: TGTGCCAGCTCACCACTTGCCGGGACTCGCAATACGCAGTATTTT
CDR3 protein: CASSPLAGTRNTQYF

J gene: TRBJ1-2
clone size: few
V gene: TRBV12-3/TRBV12-4
D gene: TRBD1
CDR3 length: 15
CDR3 DNA: TGTGCCAGCAGTGCCAGGACAGGGCCGAACTATGGCTACACCTTC
CDR3 protein: CASSARTGPNYGYTF

J gene: TRBJ2-5
clone size: many
V gene: TRBV20-1
D gene: TRBD2
CDR3 length: 14
CDR3 DNA: TGCAGTGCTAGAGGACTAGCGGGGAAAGAGACCCAGTACTTC
CDR3 protein: CSARGLAGKETQYF

J gene: TRBJ2-1
clone size: NA
V gene: TRBV12-3/TRBV12-4
D gene: NA
CDR3 length: 13
CDR3 DNA: TGTGCCAGCAGTGCCGAAGGGGTAGAGAAGGGGTTCTTC
CDR3 protein: CASSAEGVEKGFF

J gene: TRBJ2-1
clone size: NA
V gene: TRBV6-2/TRBV6-3
D gene: TRBD2
CDR3 length: 14
CDR3 DNA: TGTGCCAGCAAGACAAGCGGGGGGGCCTTTGAGCAGTTCTTC
CDR3 protein: CASKTSGGAFEQFF

J gene: TRBJ1-1
clone size: NA
V gene: TRBV5-1
D gene: TRBD1
CDR3 length: 17
CDR3 DNA: TGCGCCAGCACCGTGGGGGCGTCAACAGGGGCGTACACTGAAGCTTTCTTT
CDR3 protein: CASTVGASTGAYTEAFF

J gene: TRBJ1-2
clone size: few
V gene: TRBV3-1
D gene: NA
CDR3 length: 12
CDR3 DNA: TGTGCCAGCAGTATAGGGCACTATGGCTACACCTTC
CDR3 protein: CASSIGHYGYTF

J gene: TRBJ1-6
clone size: few
V gene: TRBV20-1
D gene: NA
CDR3 length: 14
CDR3 DNA: TGCAGTGCTAGAGTACAGGCGAGTAATTCACCCCTCCACTTT
CDR3 protein: CSARVQASNSPLHF

J gene: TRBJ2-2
clone size: many
V gene: TRBV4-3
D gene: NA
CDR3 length: 17
CDR3 DNA: TGCGCCAGCAGCCAAAGTGACGGGGGGCCGAACACCGGGGAGCTGTTTTTT
CDR3 protein: CASSQSDGGPNTGELFF

J gene: TRBJ2-1
clone size: few
V gene: TRBV5-1
D gene: TRBD1
CDR3 length: 16
CDR3 DNA: TGCGCCAGCAGCTTGACCTGGGACAGGGGAACCAATGAGCAGTTCTTC
CDR3 protein: CASSLTWDRGTNEQFF

J gene: TRBJ2-6
clone size: NA
V gene: TRBV4-1
D gene: NA
CDR3 length: 16
CDR3 DNA: TGCGCCAGCAGCCAAGAAGGCGGAGTTCGGGCCAACGTCCTGACTTTC
CDR3 protein: CASSQEGGVRANVLTF

J gene: TRBJ2-3
clone size: few
V gene: TRBV5-1
D gene: NA
CDR3 length: 16
CDR3 DNA: TGCGCCAGCAGCTTGGCCTGGACAGCTAGCACAGATACGCAGTATTTT
CDR3 protein: CASSLAWTASTDTQYF

J gene: TRBJ2-3
clone size: NA
V gene: TRBV5-1
D gene: NA
CDR3 length: 16
CDR3 DNA: TGCGCCAGCAGCTTGGCTGTGGGGGAGTACACAGATACGCAGTATTTT
CDR3 protein: CASSLAVGEYTDTQYF

J gene: TRBJ2-3
clone size: few
V gene: TRBV11-2
D gene: TRBD1
CDR3 length: 17
CDR3 DNA: TGTGCCAGCAGCTTATCCGGGACAGGGACTTCCACAGATACGCAGTATTTT
CDR3 protein: CASSLSGTGTSTDTQYF

J gene: TRBJ2-1
clone size: few
V gene: TRBV7-9
D gene: NA
CDR3 length: 13
CDR3 DNA: TGTGCCAGCAGCTCCGTCAGTGGGGGTGAGCAGTTCTTC
CDR3 protein: CASSSVSGGEQFF

J gene: TRBJ1-1
clone size: few
V gene: TRBV18
D gene: NA
CDR3 length: 15
CDR3 DNA: TGTGCCAGCTCACCAACAGGCTCCCACGGCACTGAAGCTTTCTTT
CDR3 protein: CASSPTGSHGTEAFF

J gene: TRBJ2-2
clone size: NA
V gene: TRBV11-2
D gene: NA
CDR3 length: 14
CDR3 DNA: TGTGCCAGCAGCTTAGAAGGTTACACCGGGGAGCTGTTTTTT
CDR3 protein: CASSLEGYTGELFF

J gene: TRBJ2-6
clone size: many
V gene: TRBV9
D gene: TRBD1
CDR3 length: 19
CDR3 DNA: TGTGCCAGCAGCGTAGTTCCGGGACAGGGGGCCGCTGGGGCCAACGTCCTGACTTTC
CDR3 protein: CASSVVPGQGAAGANVLTF

J gene: TRBJ2-5
clone size: few
V gene: TRBV6-5
D gene: NA
CDR3 length: 14
CDR3 DNA: TGTGCCAGCAGTTACTTTGACAGCCAAGAGACCCAGTACTTC
CDR3 protein: CASSYFDSQETQYF

J gene: TRBJ2-3
clone size: NA
V gene: TRBV4-1
D gene: NA
CDR3 length: 15
CDR3 DNA: TGCGCCAGCAGCCAAGAGGACGTCTTCACAGATACGCAGTATTTT
CDR3 protein: CASSQEDVFTDTQYF